The 32 T cell receptor beta chains below were found in one sample sequenced in a study of control samples from healthy donors and cancer patients. The protocol was immunoSEQ multiplex PCR, while the TCRdb copy is restricted to in-frame clones and leaves out a portion. The table includes approximately 150,000 clones, roughly 92% detected once. Sample: blood. The source is a woman aged 18 to 35 in good health.

The CDR3 loop reads CASSLGRSGAFF. In DNA form, the CDR3 reads TGTGCCAGCAGTTTGGGCCGGTCGGGGGCTTTCTTT. This chain uses TRBV12-3 or TRBV12-4 with TRBJ1-1; D not certain. V gave up 3 bases and J gave up 11 bases, with 13 bases separating them. The CDR3 has 12 residues.

This chain links TRBV6-6 with TRBJ1-1, with D perhaps TRBD1 (5 bases). The V end lost 5 bases, the J end lost 7 bases, and 14 bases lay between the germline ends. Germline CDR1 is MNHNY and CDR2 is SVGAGI (reference sequence). The CDR3 is 13 residues long. CDR3 sequence (DNA): TGTGCCAGCAGTACACAGGCCGGTGGTGAAGCTTTCTTT. Its protein is CASSTQAGGEAFF.

The chain uses TRBV5-4 and TRBJ1-6; D gene unclear. CDR1 and CDR2 (germline): SGHNT, YYREEE (reference sequence). This CDR3 has 14 residues. Deletions cut 4 bases from V and 7 bases from J, with 12 bases between. The CDR3 nucleotides are TGTGCCAGCAGCCTCGAAGGAGGGAATTCACCCCTCCACTTT. Translation gives CASSLEGGNSPLHF.

This chain joins TRBV5-6 and TRBJ1-4; no clear D. Germline CDR1 is SGHDT and CDR2 is YYEEEE. Trimming removed 4 bases at V and 5 bases at J, with 12 bases between. CDR3 length equals 14 residues. The CDR3 is CASSLTGFNEKLFF. The CDR3 DNA is TGTGCCAGCAGCCTCACCGGATTCAATGAAAAACTGTTTTTT.

The chain carries TRBV5-6 and TRBJ2-5, with D perhaps matching TRBD1 (5 bases). Germline V lookup: CDR1 SGHDT, CDR2 YYEEEE. V gave up 2 bases and J gave up 3 bases, with 14 bases separating them. The CDR3 extends over 15 amino acids. The CDR3 spells CASSFIPDNKETQYF. CDR3 coding DNA: TGTGCCAGCAGCTTCATTCCGGACAATAAAGAGACCCAGTACTTC.

Many counts were recorded for this clone. This sequence joins TRBV19 and TRBJ1-5, with D unresolved. Germline V gene data show CDR1 as LNHDA and CDR2 as SQIVND (reference sequence). The CDR3 spans 14 residues. V gave up 3 bases and J gave up 4 bases, with 10 bases separating them. CDR3 bases: TGTGCCAGTAGTATTCGACGGGAAAATCAGCCCCAGCATTTT. The encoded protein is CASSIRRENQPQHF.

The chain carries TRBV12-5 and TRBJ1-4; a weak D match, TRBD1 (5 bases). CDR1 LGHNT and CDR2 FRNRAP come from the germline V gene. Trimming cost V 6 bases and J 5 bases, with 13 bases left between them. The CDR3 spans 14 residues. CDR3 sequence: CASGTGLVNEKLFF. The CDR3 bases are TGTGCTAGTGGCACGGGACTCGTAAATGAAAAACTGTTTTTT.

The chain combines TRBV5-5 with TRBJ2-7, with D unresolved. Trimming removed 2 bases from V and 0 bases from J, with 12 bases in between. This CDR3 region has 15 residues. Germline V gives CDR1 SGHKS, CDR2 YYEKEE (reference sequence). The CDR3 is CASSLGLKSSYEQYF. DNA for the CDR3: TGTGCCAGCAGCTTAGGCCTTAAGAGCTCCTACGAGCAGTACTTC.

The chain combines TRBV5-1 with TRBJ2-1; 8 nucleotides line up with TRBD2. The germline CDR1 and CDR2 sequences are SGHRS and YFSETQ. V gave up 2 bases and J gave up 1 base; unmatched junction bases: 2. This CDR3 has 15 amino acids. The DNA of the CDR3 is TGCGCCAGCAGCTTTATAGCGGGGTCCTACAATGAGCAGTTCTTC. Residues: CASSFIAGSYNEQFF.

V and J are TRBV3-1 (or the pseudogene TRBV3-2) and TRBJ2-3; D not certain. The ends were cut back, 6 bases at V and 5 bases at J, with 6 bases in the middle. In germline, CDR1 is LGHDT, CDR2 YNNKEL (reference sequence). The CDR3 loop spans 11 amino acids. Here the CDR3 reads CASRAGDTQYF. The DNA for the CDR3 is TGTGCCAGCAGGGCCGGAGATACGCAGTATTTT.

The chain is built from TRBV27 and TRBJ1-2, with 10 nucleotides matching TRBD1. The CDR3 totals 14 residues. V dropped 2 bases and J dropped 7; count of bases not matched to a gene: 4. The V gene's germline CDR1 is MNHEY and CDR2 SMNVEV (reference sequence). The CDR3 region has the DNA TGTGCCAGCAGTTTAGGGACAGGGGCTGGTGGCTACACCTTC. This sequence encodes CASSLGTGAGGYTF.

The chain employs TRBV7-3 and TRBJ2-3, with D perhaps TRBD1 (6 bases). Trimming left V 1 base short and J 4 bases short, with 9 bases between. This CDR3 region has 14 residues. Germline V gene sequence: CDR1 SGHTA, CDR2 FQGTGA. Here the CDR3 reads CASSLNRAPDTQYF. CDR3 coding DNA: TGTGCCAGCAGCTTAAACAGGGCCCCAGATACGCAGTATTTT. The variable domain in full, completed from reference TRBV7-3 and TRBJ2-3, reads GAGVSQTPSNKVTEKGKYVELRCDPISGHTALYWYRQSLGQGPEFLIYFQGTGAADDSGLPNDRFFAVRPEGSVSTLKIQRTERGDSAVYLCASSLNRAPDTQYFGPGTRLTVL.

This sequence joins TRBV5-1 and TRBJ2-5; 14 bases are shared with TRBD2. The V segment lost 7 bases and the J segment 4 bases; nucleotides outside the gene matches: 18. The CDR3 runs 19 residues. The germline CDR1 and CDR2 sequences are SGHRS and YFSETQ. The CDR3 spells CASSAIRLAGGPFRETQYF. Written as DNA, the CDR3 is TGCGCCAGCTCCGCGATAAGACTAGCGGGGGGGCCATTTCGAGAGACCCAGTACTTC. Looking up the rest from reference TRBV5-1 and TRBJ2-5 gives the full variable domain: KAGVTQTPRYLIKTRGQQVTLSCSPISGHRSVSWYQQTPGQGLQFLFEYFSETQRNKGNFPGRFSGRQFSNSRSEMNVSTLELGDSALYLCASSAIRLAGGPFRETQYFGPGTRLLVL.

This chain links TRBV2 with TRBJ2-1; D remains unclear. V was shortened by 7 bases and J by 5 bases, with 18 bases between the two germline ends. CDR1 is SNHLY, CDR2 FYNNEI, per germline. The CDR3 runs 15 residues. The CDR3, as DNA: TGTGCCAGCAAGCGTAGGGCAGGCGAACACAATGAGCAGTTCTTC. This codes for CASKRRAGEHNEQFF.

This clone showed up just once. The chain has TRBV5-6 and TRBJ2-1, with 10 bases matching TRBD2. CDR3 length: 16 residues. The J segment lost 8 bases and the V segment lost 0 bases, leaving 8 bases of the junction unmatched. Germline-derived CDR1 and CDR2 are SGHDT and YYEEEE. The CDR3 sequence: CASSLAGTSDVDEQFF. The DNA of the CDR3 is TGTGCCAGCAGCTTGGCCGGGACTAGCGACGTGGATGAGCAGTTCTTC.

Concerning this clone itself: A junction end diverges from the germline sequence, so it may reflect a read error. CDR3 sequence: CASTVAGGSYNEQFF. The CDR3 DNA reads as TGTGCCAGCACCGTAGCGGGAGGGTCCTACAATGAGCAGTTCTTC. This rearrangement joins TRBV9 to TRBJ2-1; 11 bases are shared with TRBD2. The CDR3 is 15 residues long. The germline V gene encodes CDR1 SGDLS and CDR2 YYNGEE.

J is TRBJ1-1 and V is TRBV4-1; D is ambiguous. Looked up from germline, CDR1 is MGHRA and CDR2 is YSYEKL. Trimming cost V 0 bases and J 10 bases, with 12 bases left between them. The CDR3 length is 13 residues. This chain's CDR3 is CASSQDSRSSAFF. In DNA, the CDR3 is TGCGCCAGCAGCCAAGATAGCCGATCTTCAGCTTTCTTT.

In this sample, this clone turned up once. The chain joins TRBV11-2 to TRBJ1-1; a possible D gene is TRBD1 (5 bases). The germline CDR1 and CDR2 sequences are SGHAT and FQNNGV. This CDR3 has 13 amino acids. Trimming cost V 6 bases and J 8 bases, with 16 bases left between them. The CDR3 DNA is TGTGCCAGCAGAGTCACCGGCGGGGACGAAGCTTTCTTT. This encodes CASRVTGGDEAFF.

The chain is built from TRBV3-1 (or the pseudogene TRBV3-2) and TRBJ1-6; D might be TRBD1 (6 bases). The germline gives CDR1 LGHDT, CDR2 YNNKEL (reference sequence). V was clipped by 4 bases and J by 8 bases, with 12 bases between them. This CDR3 contains 14 residues. CDR3 sequence: CASSPPDSDSPLHF. The CDR3 nucleotides read TGTGCCAGCAGCCCTCCGGACAGCGATTCACCCCTCCACTTT.

This rearrangement joins TRBV18 to TRBJ2-1; the match to TRBD2 covers 14 bases. Losses at the gene ends were 3 bases for V and 7 bases for J; bases not matched to a gene: 5. CDR1 KGHSH and CDR2 LQKENI come from the germline V gene. The CDR3 runs 16 residues. CDR3 bases: TGTGCCAGCTCACCGAGACTAGCGGGAGGGCCAAATGAGCAGTTCTTC. It encodes CASSPRLAGGPNEQFF.

The chain is built from TRBV9 and TRBJ2-1; D is unresolved. CDR3 length: 13 residues. Germline V lookup: CDR1 SGDLS, CDR2 YYNGEE. The V gene lost 4 bases and the J gene lost 11 bases, with 16 bases spanning the gap. The CDR3 region has the DNA TGTGCCAGCAGCCCCAATCCCCAGGACCAGCAGTTCTTC. Encoded protein: CASSPNPQDQQFF.

The chain links TRBV19 to TRBJ1-2; 8 bases are a match to TRBD1. The CDR3 totals 15 residues. Trimming cost V 5 bases and J 4 bases; bases outside gene matches: 9. Germline V gene lookup returns CDR1 LNHDA and CDR2 SQIVND (reference sequence). CDR3 amino acids: CASSSDRDKGYGYTF. CDR3 sequence (DNA): TGTGCCAGTAGTTCGGACAGGGATAAGGGCTATGGCTACACCTTC.

The chain links TRBV3-1 (or the pseudogene TRBV3-2) to TRBJ2-1, with unresolved D. This CDR3 contains 12 residues. Trimming left V 4 bases short and J 9 bases short, with 10 bases between. Germline assignment: CDR1 LGHDT and CDR2 YNNKEL (reference sequence). The CDR3 sequence is CASSLPPGEQFF. The DNA for the CDR3 is TGTGCCAGCAGCCTCCCTCCCGGTGAGCAGTTCTTC.

The J gene is TRBJ2-7, the V gene TRBV19; tentatively, D is TRBD1 (5 bases). The V gene's germline CDR1 is LNHDA and CDR2 SQIVND (reference sequence). The CDR3 loop spans 13 amino acids. The germline V and J ends were trimmed by 5 bases and 3 bases, with 11 bases remaining between them. CDR3 sequence reads: CASSLGPHYEQYF. The CDR3 DNA reads as TGTGCCAGTAGTCTGGGGCCCCACTACGAGCAGTACTTC.

This chain uses TRBV7-9 with TRBJ1-6, with D tentatively TRBD1 (5 bases). This CDR3 spans 15 amino acids. The germline gives CDR1 SEHNR, CDR2 FQNEAQ (reference sequence). V lost 1 base, J lost 7 bases, and 11 bases lay in between. Here the CDR3 reads CASSLGQQANSPLHF. The CDR3 coding sequence is TGTGCCAGCAGCTTAGGCCAACAGGCCAATTCACCCCTCCACTTT.

V is TRBV19 and J is TRBJ2-6; the D gene is possibly TRBD1 (5 bases). The CDR3 is 15 amino acids. From germline, CDR1 is LNHDA and CDR2 SQIVND (reference sequence). V lost 1 base and J lost 2, with 6 bases in between. The CDR3 DNA sequence: TGTGCCAGTAGTATAGTAGGGGCTGGGGCCAACGTCCTGACTTTC. This sequence encodes CASSIVGAGANVLTF.

This chain's CDR3 is CASSSGGVTDTQYF. The CDR3 region has the DNA TGTGCCAGCAGCTCCGGGGGGGTCACAGATACGCAGTATTTT. This chain connects TRBV13 to TRBJ2-3; 8 bases align to TRBD2. The length of the CDR3 is 14 residues. Germline V gives CDR1 PRHDT, CDR2 FYEKMQ (reference sequence). Unmatched junction bases numbered 2, after V lost 4 bases and J lost 2 bases.

The rearrangement joins TRBV5-1 to TRBJ1-2; 8 bases agree with TRBD1. Trimming removed 2 bases from V and 8 bases from J; junction bases left unmatched: 5. The CDR3 is 13 residues long. Per the germline V gene, CDR1 is SGHRS and CDR2 is YFSETQ. The CDR3 DNA reads TGCGCCAGCAGCTTCCAGGGGGCGCGGGGCTACACCTTC. Translating gives CASSFQGARGYTF.

The chain carries TRBV5-1 and TRBJ2-2, with 7 bases that match TRBD2. Germline CDR1 reads SGHRS; CDR2 reads YFSETQ. J was trimmed by 7 bases and V by 6 bases; bases with no gene match: 15. The CDR3 sequence is 16 residues long. CDR3 nucleotide sequence: TGCGCCAGCACCCTACCGGGGGGTGAAAGAGGCGGGGAGCTGTTTTTT. This encodes CASTLPGGERGGELFF.

The genes are TRBV3-1 (or the pseudogene TRBV3-2) and TRBJ2-1, with D tentatively TRBD2 (6 bases). V lost 4 bases, J lost 0 bases, and 13 bases lay in between. CDR1 and CDR2 from the germline V gene are LGHDT and YNNKEL (reference sequence). The CDR3 spans 16 residues. The CDR3 DNA follows: TGTGCCAGCAGCCCGGGACTGATGAGCTCCTACAATGAGCAGTTCTTC. Translated, it gives CASSPGLMSSYNEQFF.

This clone has only a few counts. The chain links TRBV6-2 or TRBV6-3 to TRBJ1-5, with 11 positions matching TRBD1. The CDR3 extends over 15 amino acids. Looked up from germline, CDR1 is MNHEY and CDR2 is SVGEGT. Germline trimming cut 5 bases from V and 2 bases from J; bases unmatched to any gene: 2. CDR3 amino acids: CASSGQGARNQPQHF. The DNA for the CDR3 is TGTGCCAGCAGTGGACAGGGGGCCCGCAATCAGCCCCAGCATTTT.

This clone was detected once. This chain joins TRBV5-1 and TRBJ2-2; no clear D. The CDR3 extends over 14 amino acids. V dropped 1 base and J dropped 1 base, with 5 bases sitting between them. Germline lookup yields CDR1 SGHRS and CDR2 YFSETQ. This CDR3 reads CASSLKVNTGELFF. The CDR3 nucleotides read TGCGCCAGCAGCTTGAAGGTGAACACCGGGGAGCTGTTTTTT.